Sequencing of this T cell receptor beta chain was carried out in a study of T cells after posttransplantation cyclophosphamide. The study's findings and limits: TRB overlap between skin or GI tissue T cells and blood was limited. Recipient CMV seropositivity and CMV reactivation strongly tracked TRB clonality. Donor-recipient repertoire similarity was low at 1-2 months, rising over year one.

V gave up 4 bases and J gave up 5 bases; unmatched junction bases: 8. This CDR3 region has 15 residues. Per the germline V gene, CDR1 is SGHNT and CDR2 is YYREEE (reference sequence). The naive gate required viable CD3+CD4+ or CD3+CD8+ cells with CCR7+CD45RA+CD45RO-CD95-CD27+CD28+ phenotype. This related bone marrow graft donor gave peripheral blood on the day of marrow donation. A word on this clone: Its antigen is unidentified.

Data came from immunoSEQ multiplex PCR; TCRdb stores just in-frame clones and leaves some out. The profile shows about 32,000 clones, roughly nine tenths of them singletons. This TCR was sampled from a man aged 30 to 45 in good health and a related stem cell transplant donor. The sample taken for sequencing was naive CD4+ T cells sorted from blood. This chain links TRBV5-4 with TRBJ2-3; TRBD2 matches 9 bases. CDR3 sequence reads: CASSTSSGVVDTQYF. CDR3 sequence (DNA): TGTGCCAGCAGCACTTCTAGCGGGGTCGTAGATACGCAGTATTTT.